The T cell receptor (beta chain) under discussion was sequenced for a study of shared clonotypes between healthy human individuals. Study results and caveats: Sorted-subset sequencing was shown by rarefaction to be incomplete despite large depth. Naive subsets typically showed greater estimated richness than memory subsets.

With V trimmed by 6 bases and J by 2 bases, 6 bases remained unmatched. Germline lookup yields CDR1 MDHEN and CDR2 SYDVKM. The CDR3 sequence is 17 residues long. Method: immunoSEQ multiplex PCR; TCRdb's copy keeps in-frame clones and lacks some. The table records fewer than 1.8 million clones, about 98.5% of them present only once. In the case of this clone: Its antigen is unknown.

HIV-negative, healthy adults without recent acute infections or vaccinations were the donors. From CD4+ cells came CD45RA+ naive and CD45RA-negative memory subsets. Specimen: naive CD4+ T cells sorted from blood. Stated subset: CD45RA+ positively selected. The receptor was isolated from a man aged 30 to 45 in good health. This chain connects TRBV28 to TRBJ2-2; 13 bases match TRBD2. This CDR3 is CASRRGTSGINTGELFF. CDR3 DNA sequence: TGTGCCAGCAGACGGGGGACTAGCGGGATCAACACCGGGGAGCTGTTTTTT.